The rows below give T cell receptor beta chains drawn from one sample of a study of regulatory T cells in long-lasting Graves disease. A single record per CDR3 protein comes from TCRdb applying MiXCR to the multiplex PCR reads. Here the sample spans 500,000 or so distinct CDR3 sequences, roughly 16% being singletons. These data were likewise used in another study, on T cells in Graves' hyperthyroidism and ophthalmopathy.

The source material was peripheral blood mononuclear cells (PBMCs), sampled at new diagnosis, from a patient treated with antithyroid drugs. These receptors were collected from a middle-aged man with Graves disease. Both conserved end residues are part of each CDR3. D genes are given only for firm matches. Clone size is shown for a subset of rows, as once, few, many or a class of expanded clone.

v_call	clone_size	j_call	d_call	cdr3_aa	cdr3_nt
TRBV29-1	NA	TRBJ2-7	NA	CSVEVGSSYEQYF	TGCAGCGTTGAAGTAGGGAGCTCCTACGAGCAGTACTTC
TRBV11-2	NA	TRBJ1-6	TRBD1	CASSLARTGGGSYNSPLHF	TGTGCCAGCAGCTTAGCCCGGACAGGGGGAGGCTCCTATAATTCACCCCTCCACTTT
TRBV28	many	TRBJ1-4	TRBD1	CASSLQGANEKLFF	TGTGCCAGCAGTCTACAGGGGGCTAATGAAAAACTGTTTTTT
TRBV5-1	NA	TRBJ2-5	TRBD2	CASSLGLITPSGQETQYF	TGCGCCAGCAGCTTGGGGCTTATCACACCTAGCGGTCAAGAGACCCAGTACTTC
TRBV15	many	TRBJ2-3	TRBD2	CATKGSSGVVSSTDTQYF	TGTGCCACAAAGGGAAGTAGCGGGGTGGTTTCTAGCACAGATACGCAGTATTTT
TRBV7-9	many	TRBJ2-7	TRBD2	CASSGPILAGSYEQYF	TGTGCCAGCAGCGGACCGATCCTAGCGGGATCCTACGAGCAGTACTTC
TRBV18	few	TRBJ2-2	TRBD1	CASSPPQGINTGELFF	TGTGCCAGCTCACCACCACAGGGGATTAACACCGGGGAGCTGTTTTTT
TRBV24-1	many	TRBJ2-1	NA	CATSDHNEQFF	TGTGCCACCAGTGATCACAATGAGCAGTTCTTC
TRBV7-9	many	TRBJ2-2	TRBD1	CASSLSTGSNTGELFF	TGTGCCAGCAGCTTATCGACAGGGTCGAACACCGGGGAGCTGTTTTTT
TRBV19	NA	TRBJ1-3	NA	CASSPFEFSGNTIYF	TGTGCCAGTAGTCCATTTGAATTCTCTGGAAACACCATATATTTT
TRBV19	few	TRBJ1-1	NA	CASSRAREFGPFF	TGTGCCAGTAGTAGGGCCAGGGAATTTGGACCTTTCTTT
TRBV15	NA	TRBJ2-7	NA	CATSPEGFSYEQYF	TGTGCCACCAGCCCAGAGGGTTTTTCCTACGAGCAGTACTTC
TRBV18	many	TRBJ1-2	NA	CASSPAGDGGYTF	TGTGCCAGCTCACCGGCGGGGGACGGTGGCTACACCTTC
TRBV6-1	many	TRBJ2-2	TRBD1	CASTPTGNTGELFF	TGTGCCAGCACCCCGACAGGGAATACCGGGGAGCTGTTTTTT
TRBV5-1	many	TRBJ2-7	NA	CASSSEGVEQYF	TGCGCCAGCAGCTCTGAGGGGGTCGAGCAGTACTTC
TRBV20-1	many	TRBJ2-1	NA	CSALGIAGEQFF	TGCAGTGCTTTAGGGATAGCCGGCGAGCAGTTCTTC
TRBV4-1	few	TRBJ2-1	NA	CASSQEASASYNEQFF	TGTGCCAGCAGCCAAGAGGCTAGCGCCTCCTACAATGAGCAGTTCTTC
TRBV27	NA	TRBJ2-7	NA	CASSLAGLLLGEQYF	TGTGCCAGCAGTTTAGCGGGACTTCTTCTCGGCGAGCAGTACTTC
TRBV3-1	many	TRBJ1-1	NA	CASSQKPGWAEAFF	TGTGCCAGCAGCCAAAAACCCGGATGGGCTGAAGCTTTCTTT
TRBV12-3/TRBV12-4	many	TRBJ2-3	NA	CASSLSLSLLAAPTDTQYF	TGTGCCAGCAGTTTGTCCCTCTCTCTACTAGCTGCTCCAACAGATACGCAGTATTTT
TRBV4-1	few	TRBJ2-1	NA	CASSQVGGHQFF	TGCGCCAGCAGCCAAGTGGGGGGGCATCAGTTCTTC
TRBV12-3/TRBV12-4	many	TRBJ2-3	TRBD2	CASSLGLAGVSSTDTQYF	TGTGCCAGCTCCCTTGGGCTAGCGGGAGTATCTAGCACAGATACGCAGTATTTT
TRBV27	many	TRBJ2-7	NA	CASSLRHSYEQYF	TGTGCCAGCAGTTTAAGGCATTCCTACGAGCAGTACTTC
TRBV3-1	few	TRBJ2-2	NA	CASSQIMGTQANTGELFF	TGTGCCAGCAGCCAAATAATGGGGACGCAAGCGAACACCGGGGAGCTGTTTTTT
TRBV4-1	few	TRBJ1-4	NA	CASSRFIATNEKLFF	TGCGCCAGCAGCCGTTTCATTGCAACTAATGAAAAACTGTTTTTT
TRBV11-3	many	TRBJ2-7	NA	CASSLEGSPGGHEQYF	TGTGCCAGCAGCTTAGAAGGTTCGCCGGGGGGCCACGAGCAGTACTTC
TRBV7-2	few	TRBJ2-6	TRBD2	CASSLSVAGGFSGANVLTF	TGTGCCAGCAGCTTAAGCGTAGCGGGAGGATTCTCTGGGGCCAACGTCCTGACTTTC
TRBV20-1	few	TRBJ2-2	TRBD1	CSARDVQGAGELFF	TGCAGTGCTAGAGATGTTCAGGGGGCCGGGGAGCTGTTTTTT
TRBV6-5	NA	TRBJ1-2	TRBD1	CASSYVQGANYGYTF	TGTGCCAGCAGTTACGTCCAGGGGGCGAACTATGGCTACACCTTC
TRBV11-2	many	TRBJ2-2	TRBD1	CASSADRGYTGELFF	TGTGCCAGCAGCGCGGACAGGGGATATACCGGGGAGCTGTTTTTT
TRBV7-9	few	TRBJ2-1	TRBD2	CASSSQLAGGPSFFYSLQFF	TGTGCCAGCAGCTCCCAGTTAGCGGGAGGGCCCAGTTTTTTCTATAGTTTGCAGTTCTTC
TRBV2	many	TRBJ2-1	NA	CALRGRYNEQFF	TGTGCCCTAAGGGGCAGATACAATGAGCAGTTCTTC
TRBV7-3	many	TRBJ2-2	TRBD2	CASSLGGRDTGELFF	TGTGCCAGCAGCTTGGGCGGGAGGGACACCGGGGAGCTGTTTTTT
TRBV20-1	many	TRBJ2-7	NA	CSAIRLRNRDEQYF	TGCAGTGCTATTCGACTTAGGAACAGAGACGAGCAGTACTTC
TRBV5-1	many	TRBJ2-2	TRBD1	CASSLARTGEIYIGELFF	TGCGCCAGCAGCTTGGCCCGGACAGGGGAGATCTACATTGGGGAGCTGTTTTTT
TRBV9	few	TRBJ2-1	TRBD2	CASSVVSSGANEQFF	TGTGCCAGCAGCGTAGTGTCTAGCGGGGCTAATGAGCAGTTCTTC
TRBV7-2	NA	TRBJ2-3	NA	CASSGIRETSTDTQYF	TGTGCCAGCAGCGGGATCAGAGAGACCAGCACAGATACGCAGTATTTT
TRBV29-1	few	TRBJ1-2	TRBD1	CSVGDREVYGYTF	TGCAGCGTTGGGGACAGGGAGGTATATGGCTACACCTTC
TRBV3-1	many	TRBJ2-7	NA	CASSHGTLYEQYF	TGTGCCAGCAGCCACGGGACCCTTTACGAGCAGTACTTC
TRBV20-1	NA	TRBJ2-1	NA	CSARGRAPRPGEQFF	TGCAGTGCTAGAGGTCGCGCACCGAGACCCGGTGAGCAGTTCTTC
TRBV10-1	NA	TRBJ2-1	TRBD1	CATQGAASNEQFF	TGCGCCACGCAGGGGGCCGCCTCCAATGAGCAGTTCTTC
TRBV5-1	many	TRBJ1-2	NA	CASSLGGDGYTF	TGCGCCAGCAGCTTGGGTGGAGATGGCTACACCTTC
TRBV10-3	NA	TRBJ1-2	TRBD1	CAISESGQGAGGYTF	TGTGCCATCAGTGAGTCGGGACAGGGGGCAGGAGGCTACACCTTC
TRBV5-1	NA	TRBJ2-1	TRBD2	CASSLGLFGAGGSYNEQFF	TGCGCCAGCAGCTTGGGGTTGTTCGGCGCGGGAGGCTCCTACAATGAGCAGTTCTTC
TRBV6-5	NA	TRBJ2-1	NA	CASSYHGQWEQFF	TGTGCCAGCAGTTACCACGGGCAATGGGAGCAGTTCTTC
TRBV12-5	many	TRBJ1-5	NA	CASGSTSTGRNQPQHF	TGTGCTAGTGGTTCGACATCGACAGGCCGCAATCAGCCCCAGCATTTT
TRBV27	NA	TRBJ2-2	NA	CASSPLLGVDTGELFF	TGTGCCAGCAGTCCCTTACTAGGTGTAGACACCGGGGAGCTGTTTTTT
TRBV20-1	NA	TRBJ2-5	NA	CSASLVERETQYF	TGCAGTGCTAGCCTAGTGGAAAGAGAGACCCAGTACTTC
TRBV12-3/TRBV12-4	many	TRBJ2-4	NA	CASSHEGGAKNIQYF	TGTGCCAGCAGTCACGAAGGCGGAGCCAAAAACATTCAGTACTTC
TRBV6-2/TRBV6-3	few	TRBJ2-3	TRBD2	CASSYFSGSTDTQYF	TGTGCCAGCAGTTACTTTAGCGGGTCCACAGATACGCAGTATTTT
TRBV12-3/TRBV12-4	few	TRBJ2-2	TRBD1	CASKGTGVGELFF	TGTGCCAGCAAAGGGACAGGGGTCGGGGAGCTGTTTTTT
TRBV18	NA	TRBJ2-7	NA	CASSPPSQSAYEQYF	TGTGCCAGCTCACCACCATCACAGTCCGCCTACGAGCAGTACTTC
TRBV20-1	NA	TRBJ2-3	NA	CSARATLVRTDTQYF	TGCAGTGCTAGAGCAACTTTGGTACGCACAGATACGCAGTATTTT
TRBV20-1	few	TRBJ1-1	TRBD1	CSAPGQSNTEAFF	TGCAGTGCGCCGGGACAGTCGAACACTGAAGCTTTCTTT
TRBV3-1	many	TRBJ1-4	TRBD1	CASSPGTGWDEKLFF	TGTGCCAGCAGTCCCGGGACAGGGTGGGATGAAAAACTGTTTTTT
TRBV20-1	NA	TRBJ2-1	NA	CSASSDYYNEQFF	TGCAGTGCCTCAAGTGACTATTACAATGAGCAGTTCTTC
TRBV18	few	TRBJ2-7	TRBD2	CASSPQGLAGVHEQYF	TGTGCCAGCTCACCTCAAGGACTAGCGGGAGTACACGAGCAGTACTTC
TRBV20-1	NA	TRBJ2-3	NA	CSAGVETAVTTDTQYF	TGCAGTGCGGGGGTGGAGACAGCTGTTACCACAGATACGCAGTATTTT
TRBV28	many	TRBJ1-2	TRBD1	CASTGTAYGYTF	TGTGCCAGCACCGGGACAGCATATGGCTACACCTTC